The following is a T cell receptor beta chain sequence with its context. The target of this receptor is not known. The data stem from a study of cytomegalovirus exposure and HLA in healthy donors (TCRdb year 2017). The study in broad terms: An earlier analysis of 587 of the donors reported 250 to 350 Gb of sequence data and 117 million unique TCR beta sequences obtained from around 180 million T cells. The number of typed donors differed by locus: roughly 629-630 for A, B, C, DRB1 and DQB1; roughly 510 for DQA1; roughly 600 for DPA1; and roughly 450 for DPB1. Of the 300 to 500 genotyped donors, roughly 80% were placed in the genetic ancestry cluster associated with self-reported Caucasian donors. Using immunosequencing, the study profiled T cell repertoires from 640 or so subjects and related those repertoires to cytomegalovirus serostatus. An early release that covered about 600 HLA-typed donors contained approximately 320 gigabases of sequencing data and about 93 million unique TCR sequences. Rather than drawing on any new phenotypic data, the later analysis identified candidate immune exposures from TCR beta sequences and the way those sequences occurred across donors. On average, 235,054 unique TCR beta nucleotide sequences were sequenced per donor among several hundred genotyped donors of the cohort, with roughly 18% of those sequences being non-productive. High-throughput TCR immunosequencing, statistical association of individual TCRs with disease status, and machine learning were combined to predict cytomegalovirus infection status. Along with the approximately 700-subject first cohort, a separate validation cohort of over 90 different subjects was used. Four or five DR-DQ haplotypes were handled as single units for association and clustering because linkage in the cohort was strong. A later genetic analysis took genome-wide SNP genotypes for about 55% of the 666 donors and used that subset as a discovery cohort. An earlier analysis of 587 of the donors used high-throughput TCR beta sequencing to judge whether each TCR beta V gene segment behaved as functional or pseudogenic. Both class I and class II loci were covered by HLA typing, at four-digit resolution. Donor age, sex, ethnicity and CMV serostatus were compiled alongside the repertoire data. The study was designed to test whether signatures of past pathogen exposure could be identified by cataloging public T cell receptors. Every discovery cohort repertoire had been produced on one sequencing platform. In a later analysis, previously published TCR beta repertoires from about 670 donors were re-analyzed and high-resolution HLA genotyping was added so that TCR occurrence patterns could be studied. Study-wide findings and limitations: In vitro tests confirmed that three of the cytomegalovirus-associated TCR beta chains recognize cytomegalovirus antigens. Only TCR beta chains were sequenced in this cohort, and the absence of alpha or paired-chain data limited detectable features. In an earlier analysis of around 500 of the donors, most TCR beta V segments appeared in productive rearrangements about 87% or about 30% of the time, broadly matching IMGT annotations. In a later analysis, TCR association rates were found to vary across HLA loci, with the most associated TCRs seen for DRB1 alleles and the fewest for HLA-C alleles. In a later analysis, HLA-associated TCR beta chains were found to be more clonally expanded and to have lower generation probabilities than equally common non-associated chains. Linkage disequilibrium might explain the correlated functional status among segregating V segments, but an unknown experimental factor could not be excluded. In a later genetic analysis, a missense DCLRE1C variant was associated with V-gene and J-gene trimming of TCR beta chains, and the association was replicated in an independent cohort. According to a later analysis, parvovirus B19, influenza, CMV and Epstein-Barr virus appeared linked to several top co-occurrence clusters. In a later analysis, some 18,000 TCR beta sequences were associated with specific HLA alleles at a false discovery rate of 0.05. About 15 rarely observed V segments, including chromosome 9 orphons, were excluded from the earlier analysis of several hundred of the donors because counts were too low. The classifier was reported to diagnose cytomegalovirus status with high specificity and sensitivity in both the original cohort and the validation cohort. A cluster of highly shared sequence variants was judged likely to represent a technical artifact of the sequencing pipeline. CMV serostatus was the only immune exposure information available for the cohort. When HLA alleles, especially DR and DQ, strongly co-occurred, TCR associations were difficult to assign to individual alleles. The study listed 164 TCR beta chains as associated with cytomegalovirus. A further reported finding was that TCR beta sequences accurately predicted the HLA-A and HLA-B alleles for most subjects in the first cohort. Because some donors lacked HLA typing at each locus, the association tests relied only on the typed subset. Sequencing depth was assumed to be roughly uniform across donors in the presence/absence analyses, though that assumption may not hold. The authors suggested that the approach could potentially be generalized to other disease states and immunological phenotypes. Across donors, most TCR sequences were observed very rarely, whereas some public TCRs were present in many individuals. A later analysis found that most CMV-associated TCR beta chains appeared HLA-restricted, with HLA associations seemingly driven largely by CMV exposure. A later genetic analysis reported fewer N-insertions in productive TCRs among donors in an Asian-associated ancestry cluster than the approximately 670-donor mean. Some IMGT-functional V segments, including TRBV6-2 and TRBV6-3, could not be told apart with the 87-base-pair reads, so those segments were excluded.

The germline V gene (reference sequence) provides CDR1 MNHNY and CDR2 SVGAGI. There are 13 amino acids in the CDR3, from cysteine to phenylalanine inclusive. Only CDR3 DNA is held: 39 bases, read in frame from base 1. V is pared back by 9 bases and J by 5 bases, with 13 bases lying between the germline termini. Preparation of the library involved the immunoSEQ multiplex PCR assay. A mixture of 60 forward primers for TCR Vbeta segments and 13 reverse primers for TCR Jbeta segments was used in the multiplex PCR. Amplification of the CDR3 region of rearranged TCR beta genes was performed with a multiplex PCR assay on genomic DNA. The amplified TCR beta libraries were sequenced on the Illumina HiSeq System as 87-base-pair reads. The original pipeline was this. Across the roughly 670 repertoires, a later analysis counted roughly 77 million unique TCR beta chains, 9.5 million to 13 million of which were shared by at least two donors. To remove PCR and sequencing errors, raw reads were error-corrected and collapsed into unique sequences using a nearest-neighbor algorithm that merged closely related sequences. To assign V, D and J gene segments, CDR3 sequences were aligned to IMGT reference sequences. For a sequence to be retained, a match of at least six nucleotides was required to both a V gene segment and a J gene segment. A rearrangement counted as productive if the CDR3 had no stop codons and remained in frame with V and J, and every other rearrangement counted as non-productive. CDR3 was defined according to IMGT convention as the region running from the second conserved V-encoded cysteine to the conserved J-encoded phenylalanine. The earlier analysis of approximately 500 of the donors excluded sequences that lacked an unambiguous match to a single V gene segment. In an earlier analysis of 587 of the donors, V segments were called functional above 56.7% productive rearrangements and were called segregating when the between-donor standard deviation exceeded 5%. To diagnose cytomegalovirus status from the catalog of TCR beta chain sequences, a statistical classification framework was built. V and J gene assignment, in a later analysis, came from comparing TCR nucleotide sequences with IMGT/GENE-DB human TR gene sequences. In a later analysis, CDR3 sequences and most-parsimonious VDJ recombination scenarios were assigned using the TCRdist pipeline. In a later analysis, each TCR beta chain was defined by its CDR3 amino acid sequence together with its V-gene family, and reads without a unique V-gene family were excluded. In a later analysis, several hundred highly shared, low-generation-probability nucleotide sequences were removed to address suspected cross-contamination and a sequencing artifact. For each public chain, a later analysis derived a clonal expansion index from normalized ranks of inferred template counts within each repertoire. A later analysis computed generation probabilities with a VDJ recombination model fitted to out-of-frame rearrangements, and checked the results against IGoR. In a later analysis, hypergeometric tests were used to score TCR-TCR, TCR-HLA and TCR-CMV co-occurrence, with a repertoire-size bias correction applied to TCR pairs. To estimate false discovery rates, a later analysis permuted the HLA or CMV assignments 20 times. In a later analysis, co-occurring TCRs were grouped using DBSCAN, and TCRdist sequence similarity was added for clustering within HLA-allele-positive subsets. Repertoires with fewer than 30,000 or more than 120,000 public chains, plus five repertoires with anomalous nucleotide sharing, were excluded from co-occurrence clustering. TCRdb's version of the immuneACCESS table is confined to in-frame rearrangements and falls short of the full clone set. An unresolved V gene accounts for under half of the shortfall where checked; the remainder is of unknown origin. Clone size and V and J calls were adopted from that table, with D and trimming inferred from the DNA. The table for this sample lists 25,000 to 40,000 clones. The ten largest clones represent about 5% of the sample.

In total, over 600 healthy bone marrow donors made up the cohort. At the time of sampling, all cohort members were nominally healthy, though unrecorded immune exposures were likely present. The donor was CMV seronegative and was included in the group of a few hundred seronegative cohort members. A peripheral blood sample was provided by each donor, and peripheral blood mononuclear cells were used for TCR beta sequencing. Genomic DNA was extracted from the blood cell samples with the Qiagen DNeasy Blood Extraction Kit. This receptor was identified in a female donor in good health and CMV-seronegative. The sample was PBMCs. This sequence uses TRBV6-6 and TRBJ1-4, and possibly TRBD1, on 6 matching bases. The bases are TGTGCCAGTCGGACAGCCATAAATGAAAAACTGTTTTTT. This codes for CASRTAINEKLFF.